The 29 T cell receptor beta chains below come from one sample, sequenced in a study of T cells after posttransplantation cyclophosphamide. Generated by immunoSEQ multiplex PCR, the TCRdb table keeps only in-frame clones and is missing some. The table includes about 28,000 clones, 86% detected once. Sequences were obtained from PBMCs. The receptor set was obtained from a man aged 45-65 years.

The rearrangement uses TRBV5-1 and TRBJ2-1; the match to TRBD1 covers 9 bases. This CDR3 contains 14 residues. Germline V gene data show CDR1 as SGHRS and CDR2 as YFSETQ. V lost 4 bases, J lost 5 bases, and 4 bases stayed unmatched. In DNA, the CDR3 is TGCGCCAGCAGCCCCACAGGGGGCCACAATGAGCAGTTCTTC. Translated: CASSPTGGHNEQFF.

This clone was counted a few times. The chain couples TRBV7-9 to TRBJ2-2, with D unclear. CDR1 is SEHNR and CDR2 is FQNEAQ in the germline V gene (reference sequence). V was pared by 5 bases and J by 0 bases, with 7 bases between. The CDR3 contains 14 residues. This chain's CDR3 is CASSRTANTGELFF. In DNA, the CDR3 is TGTGCCAGCAGCAGAACAGCGAACACCGGGGAGCTGTTTTTT.

About this clone itself: At one of its ends the junction is not consistent with the germline gene, which may arise from a read error. The V gene is TRBV5-1, the J gene TRBJ2-7; D uncertain. This CDR3 is 14 amino acids long. The germline CDR1 and CDR2 sequences are SGHRS and YFSETQ. CDR3 DNA sequence: TGCGCCAGCAGATTGGGTACAAGCTCCTACGAGCAGTACTTC. It specifies CASRLGTSSYEQYF.

The chain joins TRBV6-6 to TRBJ1-4, with D unresolved. Trimming removed 2 bases at V and 3 bases at J, with 10 bases between. CDR3 length: 15 amino acids. Per germline, CDR1 MNHNY and CDR2 SVGAGI (reference sequence). In DNA, the CDR3 is TGTGCCAGCAGTTACCAGCGGGTACCTAATGAAAAACTGTTTTTT. Amino acids: CASSYQRVPNEKLFF.

In its sample, this clone was seen once. V is TRBV5-1 and J is TRBJ1-2, with a possible D match to TRBD1 (6 bases). The CDR3 loop spans 15 amino acids. Looked up from germline, CDR1 is SGHRS and CDR2 is YFSETQ. The V and J ends lost 4 bases and 3 bases respectively, with 16 bases between them. The DNA of the CDR3 is TGCGCCAGCAGCCCAGGAACAGGGTGGGACTATGGCTACACCTTC. The encoded protein is CASSPGTGWDYGYTF.

This chain links TRBV5-1 with TRBJ2-3; 8 nucleotides line up with TRBD1. The CDR3 is 16 amino acids. The germline gives CDR1 SGHRS, CDR2 YFSETQ. The V segment lost 4 bases and the J segment 3 bases; nucleotides outside the gene matches: 10. The CDR3 loop is CASSLGQGPGTDTQYF. Here the CDR3 DNA reads TGCGCCAGCAGCCTAGGACAGGGCCCGGGGACAGATACGCAGTATTTT.

The rearrangement joins TRBV5-4 to TRBJ1-2; possibly TRBD1 for D (5 bases). Trimming took off 6 bases at V and 6 bases at J, with 15 bases between the two ends. This CDR3 region has 13 residues. The V gene's germline CDR1 is SGHNT and CDR2 YYREEE (reference sequence). The CDR3 protein is CASTSVAGHGYTF. CDR3 bases: TGTGCCAGCACCTCCGTGGCAGGGCATGGCTACACCTTC.

The chain carries TRBV25-1 and TRBJ1-1; D ambiguous. V shed 0 bases and J shed 3 bases, with 8 bases lying between them. CDR1 is MGHDK and CDR2 is SYGVNS in the germline V gene. The CDR3 covers 14 residues. The CDR3 reads CASSEYRRDTEAFF. CDR3 sequence (DNA): TGTGCCAGCAGTGAATATCGAAGAGACACTGAAGCTTTCTTT. The full variable domain, with the rest looked up from reference TRBV25-1 and TRBJ1-1, is EADIYQTPRYLVIGTGKKITLECSQTMGHDKMYWYQQDPGMELHLIHYSYGVNSTEKGDLSSESTVSRIRTEHFPLTLESARPSHTSQYLCASSEYRRDTEAFFGQGTRLTVV.

The chain recombines TRBV30 with TRBJ2-2; 8 bases are a match to TRBD2. Germline loops: CDR1 GTSNPN, CDR2 SVGIG (reference sequence). Trimming removed 4 bases from V and 7 bases from J; junction bases left unmatched: 8. The CDR3 is 14 residues long. The CDR3 reads CAWTEREKGGELFF. In nucleotides, the CDR3 is TGTGCCTGGACCGAGCGGGAGAAGGGCGGGGAGCTGTTTTTT.

This clone appeared a single time. V usage is TRBV6-1 and J usage is TRBJ1-5; maybe TRBD1 (5 bases). V lost 7 bases, J lost 9 bases, and 19 bases lay in between. The germline V gene has CDR1 MNHNS and CDR2 SASEGT. There are 14 residues in the CDR3. CDR3 DNA: TGTGCCAGCATAGGGGCCTTTCGAGCGCCGCCCCAGCATTTT. As protein: CASIGAFRAPPQHF.

A few counts support this clone. The chain carries TRBV15 and TRBJ2-5; D call uncertain. CDR1 is LNHNV and CDR2 is YYDKDF in the germline V gene (reference sequence). The V end lost 5 bases, the J end lost 5 bases, and 15 bases lay between the germline ends. This CDR3 is built from 14 residues. For the CDR3, the DNA is TGTGCCACCAGCGAAGACATGTCCTGGGAGACCCAGTACTTC. This translates into CATSEDMSWETQYF. Full variable domain (rest looked up from reference TRBV15 and TRBJ2-5): DAMVIQNPRYQVTQFGKPVTLSCSQTLNHNVMYWYQQKSSQAPKLLFHYYDKDFNNEADTPDNFQSRRPNTSFCFLDIRSPGLGDTAMYLCATSEDMSWETQYFGPGTRLLVL.

The chain is built from TRBV2 and TRBJ1-5; the D gene is possibly TRBD1 (5 bases). This CDR3 region has 14 residues. The germline V gene has CDR1 SNHLY and CDR2 FYNNEI. V was shortened by 4 bases and J by 3 bases, with 10 bases between the two germline ends. CDR3: CASSAIGDNQPQHF. The CDR3 DNA reads TGTGCCAGCAGTGCTATAGGGGACAATCAGCCCCAGCATTTT. Full variable domain (outside the CDR3, taken from reference TRBV2 and TRBJ1-5): EPEVTQTPSHQVTQMGQEVILRCVPISNHLYFYWYRQILGQKVEFLVSFYNNEISEKSEIFDDQFSVERPDGSNFTLKIRSTKLEDSAMYFCASSAIGDNQPQHFGDGTRLSIL.

This chain connects TRBV27 to TRBJ1-2; 9 positions match TRBD1. This CDR3 spans 15 amino acids. V was clipped by 6 bases and J by 6 bases; unmatched bases: 11. From germline, CDR1 is MNHEY and CDR2 SMNVEV (reference sequence). The CDR3 coding sequence is TGTGCCAGCAGGCCCCGGGACAGGGCAGTTGATGGCTACACCTTC. This translates into CASRPRDRAVDGYTF.

The chain links TRBV15 to TRBJ1-6; maybe TRBD1 (6 bases). The V gene's germline CDR1 is LNHNV and CDR2 YYDKDF (reference sequence). This CDR3 region has 13 residues. V gave up 3 bases and J gave up 7 bases, with 7 bases separating them. The CDR3 DNA reads as TGTGCCACCAGCAGGGACAGAAATTCACCCCTCCACTTT. Amino acid sequence: CATSRDRNSPLHF.

As DNA, the CDR3 is TGTGCCAGCAGCCCCACAACCGGGACTGCCGTCGGGGAGCTGTTTTTT. Encoded protein: CASSPTTGTAVGELFF. V usage is TRBV5-4 and J usage is TRBJ2-2; D is perhaps TRBD2 (6 bases). Deletions cut 4 bases from V and 7 bases from J, with 20 bases between. Looked up from germline, CDR1 is SGHNT and CDR2 is YYREEE (reference sequence). CDR3 length equals 16 residues.

The rearrangement uses TRBV19 and TRBJ2-7; TRBD2 matches at 7 bases. The CDR3 covers 14 residues. The junction had 8 bases not matched to a gene; V was cut back by 5 bases and J by 4 bases. Germline-derived CDR1 and CDR2 are LNHDA and SQIVND (reference sequence). CDR3 sequence (DNA): TGTGCCAGTAGTTCCCCACTAGCGAGGTACGAGCAGTACTTC. Its translation: CASSSPLARYEQYF.

This sequence joins TRBV9 and TRBJ2-3, with 11 bases lining up with TRBD1. The CDR3 is 15 amino acids. V lost 3 bases and J lost 5; bases outside the gene matches: 5. Germline V CDR1 and CDR2: SGDLS, YYNGEE. CDR3 protein: CASSARTGGKDTQYF. DNA of the CDR3: TGTGCCAGCAGCGCAAGGACAGGGGGCAAAGATACGCAGTATTTT. Full variable domain (rest looked up from reference TRBV9 and TRBJ2-3): DSGVTQTPKHLITATGQRVTLRCSPRSGDLSVYWYQQSLDQGLQFLIQYYNGEERAKGNILERFSAQQFPDLHSELNLSSLELGDSALYFCASSARTGGKDTQYFGPGTRLTVL.

This clone was observed a few times. The J gene is TRBJ2-7, the V gene TRBV19; 8 bases match TRBD1. This CDR3 has 14 residues. J was trimmed by 4 bases and V by 5 bases; bases with no gene match: 7. Germline CDR1 reads LNHDA; CDR2 reads SQIVND (reference sequence). CDR3 bases: TGTGCCAGTAGTGCGGACAGGGAGTTGTACGAGCAGTACTTC. Its protein product is CASSADRELYEQYF.

The chain uses TRBV15 and TRBJ1-5; D is perhaps TRBD1 (5 bases). Germline V gives CDR1 LNHNV, CDR2 YYDKDF (reference sequence). Trimming cost V 4 bases and J 2 bases, with 18 bases left between them. This CDR3 comprises 17 residues. CDR3 protein: CATSNPRGTRGNQPQHF. The CDR3 nucleotides read TGTGCCACCAGCAACCCCCGGGGGACGAGGGGCAATCAGCCCCAGCATTTT. The full variable domain, rest sourced from reference TRBV15 and TRBJ1-5, is DAMVIQNPRYQVTQFGKPVTLSCSQTLNHNVMYWYQQKSSQAPKLLFHYYDKDFNNEADTPDNFQSRRPNTSFCFLDIRSPGLGDTAMYLCATSNPRGTRGNQPQHFGDGTRLSIL.

This rearrangement joins TRBV27 to TRBJ1-5; D is undetermined. Per germline, CDR1 MNHEY and CDR2 SMNVEV (reference sequence). The V end lost 4 bases, the J end lost 0 bases, and 7 bases lay between the germline ends. This CDR3 is 14 amino acids long. The CDR3 DNA sequence: TGTGCCAGCAGTTCCCCGAGTAGCAATCAGCCCCAGCATTTT. It codes for CASSSPSSNQPQHF.

The rearrangement joins TRBV25-1 to TRBJ1-4; D is possibly TRBD1 (6 bases). The germline V and J ends were trimmed by 5 bases and 10 bases, with 20 bases remaining between them. The CDR3 runs to 15 residues. Germline assignment: CDR1 MGHDK and CDR2 SYGVNS. CDR3 nucleotide sequence: TGTGCCAGCAGTTCTGGGACAACTGTTGGGGGAAAACTGTTTTTT. Its translation: CASSSGTTVGGKLFF.

This chain uses TRBV30 with TRBJ2-3; D ambiguous. CDR1 is GTSNPN, CDR2 SVGIG, per germline (reference sequence). Deletions cut 5 bases from V and 7 bases from J, with 10 bases between. This CDR3 comprises 11 residues. In DNA, the CDR3 is TGTGCCTGGCGATTAGCCCATACGCAGTATTTT. This encodes CAWRLAHTQYF.

This clone came up a few times. The rearrangement uses TRBV10-3 and TRBJ1-4, with 10 nucleotides matching TRBD1. Germline V lookup: CDR1 ENHRY, CDR2 SYGVKD. Losses at the gene ends were 2 bases for V and 4 bases for J; bases not matched to a gene: 4. This CDR3 region has 16 residues. DNA for the CDR3: TGTGCCATCAGTGAGCCTGGGACAGGGGTTAATGAAAAACTGTTTTTT. This gives the protein CAISEPGTGVNEKLFF.

The chain joins TRBV27 to TRBJ1-1, with TRBD1 as a possible D gene (6 bases). The CDR3 length is 14 residues. Germline V CDR1 and CDR2: MNHEY, SMNVEV (reference sequence). Trimming cost V 3 bases and J 0 bases, with 8 bases left between them. The DNA for the CDR3 is TGTGCCAGCAGTTTTAGGGGGTTGAACACTGAAGCTTTCTTT. Its protein product is CASSFRGLNTEAFF.

The chain carries TRBV11-3 and TRBJ2-7; D is unclear. The germline V and J ends were trimmed by 5 bases and 4 bases, with 9 bases remaining between them. The germline V gene encodes CDR1 SGHNT and CDR2 YENEEA. This CDR3 is 12 amino acids long. The CDR3 nucleotides read TGTGCCAGCAGCCTGACACATTACGAGCAGTACTTC. Amino acids: CASSLTHYEQYF.

The genes are TRBV4-1 and TRBJ2-1; 13 bases agree with TRBD2. The CDR3 totals 15 residues. The germline V gene has CDR1 MGHRA and CDR2 YSYEKL. Losses at the gene ends were 4 bases for V and 10 bases for J; bases not matched to a gene: 7. In DNA, the CDR3 is TGCGCCAGCAGCCTAGGACCACTAGCGGGGGGGGAGCAGTTCTTC. Protein product: CASSLGPLAGGEQFF.

The gene calls are TRBV5-1 and TRBJ2-4; 7 nucleotides agree with TRBD2. V lost 5 bases and J lost 1; bases outside the gene matches: 9. The CDR3 runs to 16 residues. The V gene's germline CDR1 is SGHRS and CDR2 YFSETQ. The CDR3 here is CASSESGAPAKNIQYF. The CDR3 DNA reads TGCGCCAGCAGTGAAAGCGGGGCCCCCGCCAAAAACATTCAGTACTTC.

This rearrangement joins TRBV6-6 to TRBJ2-6, with D hard to call. Trimming pared 11 bases from V and 0 bases from J, leaving 11 bases between. Looked up from germline, CDR1 is MNHNY and CDR2 is SVGAGI (reference sequence). CDR3 length: 14 residues. The CDR3 nucleotides read TGTGCCTGCTCTGCGCTCTCTGGGGCCAACGTCCTGACTTTC. Its protein is CACSALSGANVLTF.

This sequence joins TRBV4-2 and TRBJ2-3; D may be TRBD2 (6 bases). Germline V gene sequence: CDR1 LGHNA, CDR2 YNFKEQ. The CDR3 spans 14 residues. V lost 0 bases, J lost 3 bases, and 7 bases lay in between. CDR3 loop: CASSQDSGTDTQYF. The CDR3 nucleotides read TGTGCCAGCAGCCAAGATAGCGGTACAGATACGCAGTATTTT.